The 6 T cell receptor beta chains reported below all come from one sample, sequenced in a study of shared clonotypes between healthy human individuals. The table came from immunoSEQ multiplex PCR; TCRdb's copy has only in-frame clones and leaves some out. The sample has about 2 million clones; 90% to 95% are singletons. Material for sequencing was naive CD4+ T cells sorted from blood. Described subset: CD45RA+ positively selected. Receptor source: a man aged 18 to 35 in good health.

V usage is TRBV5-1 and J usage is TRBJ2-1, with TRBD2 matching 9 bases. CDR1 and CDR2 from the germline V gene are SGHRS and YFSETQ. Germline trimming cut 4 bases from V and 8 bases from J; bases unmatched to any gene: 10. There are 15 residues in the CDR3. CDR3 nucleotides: TGCGCCAGCAGCACACCGACTAGCGGAGGGGATGAGCAGTTCTTC. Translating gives CASSTPTSGGDEQFF.

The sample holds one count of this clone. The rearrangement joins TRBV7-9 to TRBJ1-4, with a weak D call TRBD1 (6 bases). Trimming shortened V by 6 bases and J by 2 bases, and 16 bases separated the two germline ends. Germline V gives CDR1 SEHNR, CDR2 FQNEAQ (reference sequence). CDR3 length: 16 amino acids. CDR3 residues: CASRGTPRTTNEKLFF. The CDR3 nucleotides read TGTGCCAGCAGAGGGACACCAAGGACTACTAATGAAAAACTGTTTTTT.

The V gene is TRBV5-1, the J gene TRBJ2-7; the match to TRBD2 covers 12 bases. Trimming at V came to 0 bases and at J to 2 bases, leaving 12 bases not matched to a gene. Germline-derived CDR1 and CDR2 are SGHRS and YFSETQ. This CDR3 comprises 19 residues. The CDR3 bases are TGCGCCAGCAGCTTGGCCGGTAGGACTAGCGGGACTATGCCCTACGAGCAGTACTTC. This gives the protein CASSLAGRTSGTMPYEQYF.

CDR3 protein: CASSAEQRSSYEQYF. In DNA, the CDR3 is TGTGCCAGCAGCGCCGAACAGCGCAGCTCCTACGAGCAGTACTTC. The chain has TRBV6-1 and TRBJ2-7; D remains ambiguous. The CDR3 runs to 15 residues. CDR1 MNHNS and CDR2 SASEGT come from the germline V gene. V was shortened by 6 bases and J by 0 bases, with 15 bases between the two germline ends.

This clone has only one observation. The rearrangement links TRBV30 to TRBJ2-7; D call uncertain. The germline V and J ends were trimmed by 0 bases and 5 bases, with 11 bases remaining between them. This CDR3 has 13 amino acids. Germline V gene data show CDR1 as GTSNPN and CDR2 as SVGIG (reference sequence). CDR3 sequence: CAWSVGGLDEQYF. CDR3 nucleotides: TGTGCCTGGAGTGTAGGTGGGCTCGACGAGCAGTACTTC.

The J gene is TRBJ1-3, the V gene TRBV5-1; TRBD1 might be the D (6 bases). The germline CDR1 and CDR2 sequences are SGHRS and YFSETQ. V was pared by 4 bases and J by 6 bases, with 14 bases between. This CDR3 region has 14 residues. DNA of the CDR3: TGCGCCAGCAGCGAGGGACAACAGCTAAACACCATATATTTT. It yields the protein CASSEGQQLNTIYF.